This entry is about one T cell receptor (beta chain). In the authors' workflow: Counts of nucleated cells, estimated from reference gene primer amplification, were obtained. Measured with immunoSEQ multiplex PCR; TCRdb has only the in-frame clones, and not every one. V and J calls and clone size are given by that table; D and trimming were obtained from the DNA. This table has some 200,000 clones, around 83% appearing once. These data come from a study of blood T cell repertoires in COVID-19. Cohorts were assigned according to the clinical history that participants reported. This receptor was identified in a woman aged 40 to 50 with acute COVID-19. The sequencing sample was made of PBMCs or T cells enriched from blood (not recorded which).

This CDR3 is CASSLGSGGETQYF. The CDR3 DNA follows: TGCGCCAGCAGCTTGGGTAGCGGGGGAGAGACCCAGTACTTC. The V gene is TRBV5-1, the J gene TRBJ2-5; 9 nucleotides match TRBD2. The CDR3 has 14 residues. V dropped 0 bases and J dropped 4; count of bases not matched to a gene: 1. Looked up from germline, CDR1 is SGHRS and CDR2 is YFSETQ.